One sample yielded the 24 T cell receptor beta chains listed below, sequenced in a study of beta chain features in type 1 diabetes. Study results and caveats: Among all four CD4+ subsets, Type 1 diabetes patients had TCRB CDR3s that were moderately but significantly shorter.

These receptors lack a known antigen. Of the isolated RNA, all was reverse transcribed, and so the sequenced material was expressed TCRB transcripts. The protocol was immunoSEQ multiplex PCR, while the TCRdb copy is restricted to in-frame clones and leaves out a portion. The table includes 250,000 to 300,000 clones, approximately 15% detected once. Sequencing input: naive CD4+ T cells from blood. These receptors originate from a man aged 30 to 45 with type 1 diabetes.

This clone was seen a few times. The V call is TRBV14, the J call TRBJ2-2; TRBD1 matches at 7 bases. CDR1 is SGHDN, CDR2 FVKESK, per germline. This CDR3 is built from 19 residues. Losses at the gene ends were 1 base for V and 4 bases for J; bases not matched to a gene: 15. CDR3 loop: CASSQGQGRKVARTGELFF. DNA for the CDR3: TGTGCCAGCAGCCAAGGACAGGGACGAAAAGTGGCGCGCACCGGGGAGCTGTTTTTT.

The J gene is TRBJ2-1, the V gene TRBV30; D perhaps matches TRBD2 (5 bases). The CDR3 extends over 13 amino acids. Trimming left V 4 bases short and J 6 bases short, with 13 bases between. Germline V lookup: CDR1 GTSNPN, CDR2 SVGIG (reference sequence). The CDR3 loop reads CAWIIGSSNEQFF. Here the CDR3 DNA reads TGTGCCTGGATAATAGGGAGTAGCAATGAGCAGTTCTTC.

This chain links TRBV13 with TRBJ2-7; D might be TRBD2 (6 bases). The CDR3 loop spans 14 amino acids. Trimming cost V 5 bases and J 5 bases, with 16 bases left between them. The germline V gene encodes CDR1 PRHDT and CDR2 FYEKMQ (reference sequence). CDR3 in amino acids: CASSLRDRANEQYF. In nucleotides, the CDR3 is TGTGCCAGCAGCCTGCGGGATAGGGCCAACGAGCAGTACTTC.

The genes are TRBV7-9 and TRBJ2-4; perhaps TRBD2 as D (6 bases). V was shortened by 2 bases and J by 9 bases, with 14 bases between the two germline ends. The CDR3 contains 14 residues. CDR1 is SEHNR, CDR2 FQNEAQ, per germline (reference sequence). CDR3 DNA sequence: TGTGCCAGCAGCTTAACAGGTGGGGGAGGCATTCAGTACTTC. Encoded protein: CASSLTGGGGIQYF.

This clone turned up a few times. This chain joins TRBV5-5 and TRBJ2-6; 8 bases map to TRBD2. V shed 4 bases, J shed 0 bases, and the junction held 6 bases outside the gene matches. Germline assignment: CDR1 SGHKS and CDR2 YYEKEE (reference sequence). CDR3 length: 17 residues. CDR3 nucleotides: TGTGCCAGCAGCCTATTCCGGGGGGGCTCTGGGGCCAACGTCCTGACTTTC. Translating it yields CASSLFRGGSGANVLTF. Supplemented by reference TRBV5-5 and TRBJ2-6, the full variable domain reads DAGVTQSPTHLIKTRGQQVTLRCSPISGHKSVSWYQQVLGQGPQFIFQYYEKEERGRGNFPDRFSARQFPNYSSELNVNALLLGDSALYLCASSLFRGGSGANVLTFGAGSRLTVL.

This clone was seen a handful of times. This chain links TRBV4-2 with TRBJ1-2; D unresolved. Trimming took 0 bases from V and 0 from J, leaving 5 bases between them. The V gene's germline CDR1 is LGHNA and CDR2 YNFKEQ. The CDR3 totals 14 residues. As DNA, the CDR3 is TGTGCCAGCAGCCAAGAGGGCACTAACTATGGCTACACCTTC. Its translation: CASSQEGTNYGYTF.

This chain connects TRBV9 to TRBJ2-7, with D maybe TRBD1 (5 bases). The germline V and J ends were trimmed by 0 bases and 3 bases, with 10 bases remaining between them. The CDR3 consists of 14 residues. Per the germline V gene, CDR1 is SGDLS and CDR2 is YYNGEE. In DNA, the CDR3 is TGTGCCAGCAGCGTAGCAGGACAAGGCTACGAGCAGTACTTC. Amino acids: CASSVAGQGYEQYF.

The J gene is TRBJ1-4, the V gene TRBV9; D ambiguous. The V gene lost 0 bases and the J gene lost 4 bases, with 7 bases spanning the gap. Germline V lookup: CDR1 SGDLS, CDR2 YYNGEE. The CDR3 sequence is 14 residues long. In nucleotides, the CDR3 is TGTGCCAGCAGCGTAGATCAGTATAATGAAAAACTGTTTTTT. This translates into CASSVDQYNEKLFF.

The chain combines TRBV18 with TRBJ1-2; 10 positions match TRBD1. Germline loops: CDR1 KGHSH, CDR2 LQKENI. This CDR3 is built from 15 residues. V lost 3 bases to trimming and J lost 8 bases; unmatched junction nucleotides: 9. CDR3 residues: CASSPGTGDLGGYTF. The CDR3 DNA follows: TGTGCCAGCTCACCTGGGACAGGGGATCTGGGAGGCTACACCTTC.

The table lists this clone with a count of one. This chain uses TRBV7-9 with TRBJ2-1; 16 nucleotides match TRBD2. The trim removed 5 bases at V and 1 base at J, leaving 5 bases unmatched. This CDR3 is built from 18 residues. The germline CDR1 and CDR2 sequences are SEHNR and FQNEAQ (reference sequence). The CDR3, as DNA: TGTGCCAGCAGCCCGTGGGGACTAGCGGGAGGGTCCTACAATGAGCAGTTCTTC. Protein: CASSPWGLAGGSYNEQFF.

The V call is TRBV18, the J call TRBJ2-7, with 9 nucleotides matching TRBD2. Germline CDR1 reads KGHSH; CDR2 reads LQKENI. CDR3 size: 16 residues. V lost 3 bases, J lost 1 base, and 7 bases stayed unmatched. CDR3 DNA: TGTGCCAGCTCACCTTTGACTAGCGGAGAATCCTACGAGCAGTACTTC. Amino acids: CASSPLTSGESYEQYF. The whole variable domain, remainder taken from reference TRBV18 and TRBJ2-7, is NAGVMQNPRHLVRRRGQEARLRCSPMKGHSHVYWYRQLPEEGLKFMVYLQKENIIDESGMPKERFSAEFPKEGPSILRIQQVVRGDSAAYFCASSPLTSGESYEQYFGPGTRLTVT.

This clone was seen once. The rearrangement uses TRBV6-5 and TRBJ2-3; 7 nucleotides line up with TRBD2. V shed 0 bases and J 2 bases; nucleotides not matched to a gene: 5. This CDR3 contains 16 residues. Germline CDR1 MNHEY, CDR2 SVGAGI. This CDR3 is CASSYSKGLPTDTQYF. The CDR3 DNA sequence: TGTGCCAGCAGTTACTCGAAGGGACTACCCACAGATACGCAGTATTTT.

The rearrangement uses TRBV11-2 and TRBJ2-2; unclear D gene. The V end lost 5 bases, the J end lost 1 base, and 5 bases lay between the germline ends. The CDR3 runs to 13 residues. Germline-derived CDR1 and CDR2 are SGHAT and FQNNGV. CDR3 region: CASSPMNTGELFF. In DNA, the CDR3 is TGTGCCAGCAGCCCCATGAACACCGGGGAGCTGTTTTTT.

This chain joins TRBV27 and TRBJ2-7, with 7 positions matching TRBD1. J was trimmed by 5 bases and V by 6 bases; bases with no gene match: 10. The V gene's germline CDR1 is MNHEY and CDR2 SMNVEV (reference sequence). The CDR3 spans 14 residues. CDR3 nucleotide sequence: TGTGCCAGCAGCCGGCCCGACAGGGTCCACGAGCAGTACTTC. Protein sequence: CASSRPDRVHEQYF.

This clone was recorded a few times. J is TRBJ2-1 and V is TRBV5-1; D gene uncertain. The CDR3 spans 12 residues. Germline V gene lookup returns CDR1 SGHRS and CDR2 YFSETQ. V shed 3 bases and J shed 4 bases, with 5 bases lying between them. Here the CDR3 reads CASSSKYNEQFF. The CDR3 bases are TGCGCCAGCAGCTCAAAATACAATGAGCAGTTCTTC.

The rearrangement links TRBV6-6 to TRBJ2-7; D gene ambiguous. Germline CDR1 MNHNY, CDR2 SVGAGI (reference sequence). The CDR3 sequence is 12 residues long. Trimming took off 5 bases at V and 7 bases at J, with 12 bases between the two ends. CDR3 in amino acids: CASSTLSREQYF. The CDR3 nucleotides are TGTGCCAGCAGTACCCTCTCCCGGGAGCAGTACTTC.

V usage is TRBV4-2 and J usage is TRBJ2-2, with D maybe TRBD1 (6 bases). CDR3 length: 13 residues. The germline V and J ends were trimmed by 4 bases and 10 bases, with 13 bases remaining between them. Germline V gene lookup returns CDR1 LGHNA and CDR2 YNFKEQ. The CDR3 region is CASSPDSEEELFF. The DNA for the CDR3 is TGTGCCAGCAGCCCGGACAGCGAAGAGGAGCTGTTTTTT.

As to this clone: The junction differs from germline at one of its ends, possibly a read error. J is TRBJ2-1 and V is TRBV10-3, with D possibly matching TRBD2 (5 bases). The CDR3 runs to 14 residues. CDR1 is ENHRY and CDR2 is SYGVKD in the germline V gene. CDR3 DNA sequence: TGTGCCATCAGTGAACTAGTGTCCTTCAATGAGCAGTTCTTC. Protein: CAISELVSFNEQFF.

The J gene is TRBJ2-3, the V gene TRBV25-1, with TRBD2 matching over 9 bases. This CDR3 spans 15 amino acids. The ends lost 3 bases at V and 5 bases at J; junction bases unmatched: 6. CDR1 MGHDK and CDR2 SYGVNS come from the germline V gene. The CDR3 reads CASSDEGGRGDTQYF. CDR3 in DNA: TGTGCCAGCAGTGACGAAGGCGGGAGGGGAGATACGCAGTATTTT. The entire variable domain, with the rest obtained from reference TRBV25-1 and TRBJ2-3, is as follows: EADIYQTPRYLVIGTGKKITLECSQTMGHDKMYWYQQDPGMELHLIHYSYGVNSTEKGDLSSESTVSRIRTEHFPLTLESARPSHTSQYLCASSDEGGRGDTQYFGPGTRLTVL.

The V gene is TRBV28, the J gene TRBJ2-1, with a weak D call TRBD1 (6 bases). The CDR3 covers 15 residues. V shed 7 bases and J shed 1 base, with 14 bases lying between them. Per germline, CDR1 MDHEN and CDR2 SYDVKM. The CDR3 nucleotides are TGTGCCAGCACCCAGGGGTCATCTTCCTACAATGAGCAGTTCTTC. The encoded protein is CASTQGSSSYNEQFF.

The genes are TRBV29-1 and TRBJ2-7; D may be TRBD2 (5 bases). The germline gives CDR1 SQVTM, CDR2 ANQGSEA. The CDR3 runs 13 residues. Trimming removed 4 bases from V and 2 bases from J, with 12 bases in between. This CDR3 reads CSVVPSTAYEQYF. CDR3 coding DNA: TGCAGCGTTGTCCCTAGCACGGCCTACGAGCAGTACTTC.

This chain links TRBV18 with TRBJ1-5; 9 positions agree with TRBD1. From germline, CDR1 is KGHSH and CDR2 LQKENI. With 4 bases clipped from V and 6 bases from J, the junction kept 7 bases outside the gene matches. The CDR3 sequence is 15 residues long. Here the CDR3 reads CASSRTGVAIQPQHF. CDR3 in DNA: TGTGCCAGCTCACGGACAGGGGTCGCAATTCAGCCCCAGCATTTT.

This clone was seen only a few times. The chain employs TRBV20-1 and TRBJ1-2; no definite D call. CDR1 and CDR2 (germline): DFQATT, SNEGSKA (reference sequence). The V and J ends lost 4 bases and 6 bases respectively, with 9 bases between them. The CDR3 sequence is 11 residues long. The CDR3 nucleotides are TGCAGTGCTACACAGCAGGATGGCTACACCTTC. It specifies CSATQQDGYTF.

In this sample, this clone turned up a few times. The chain is built from TRBV28 and TRBJ1-4, with 9 bases fitting TRBD1. V was clipped by 6 bases and J by 8 bases; unmatched bases: 10. The CDR3 is made up of 15 amino acids. Germline values: CDR1 MDHEN, CDR2 SYDVKM. In DNA, the CDR3 is TGTGCCAGCAGGCCCGCCGGGACAGGGAAGGAAAAACTGTTTTTT. Amino acids: CASRPAGTGKEKLFF.